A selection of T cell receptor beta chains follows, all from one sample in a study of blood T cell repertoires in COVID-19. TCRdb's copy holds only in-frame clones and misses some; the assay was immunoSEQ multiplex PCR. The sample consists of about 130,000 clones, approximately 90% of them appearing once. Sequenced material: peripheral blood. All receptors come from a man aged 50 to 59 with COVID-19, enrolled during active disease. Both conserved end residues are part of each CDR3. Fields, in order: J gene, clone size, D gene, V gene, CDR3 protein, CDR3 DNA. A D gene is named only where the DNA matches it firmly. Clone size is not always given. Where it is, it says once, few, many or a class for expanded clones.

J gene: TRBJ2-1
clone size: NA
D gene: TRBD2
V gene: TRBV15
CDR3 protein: CATSRDITGLVYGNEQFF
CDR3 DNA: TGTGCCACCAGCAGAGATATCACGGGACTAGTATATGGGAATGAGCAGTTCTTC

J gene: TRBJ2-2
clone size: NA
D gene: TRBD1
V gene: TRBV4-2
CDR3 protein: CASSQGQDSTGELFF
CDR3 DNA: TGTGCCAGCAGCCAGGGACAGGACTCAACCGGGGAGCTGTTTTTT

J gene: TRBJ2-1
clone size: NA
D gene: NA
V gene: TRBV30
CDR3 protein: CAWSGTTSGNEQFF
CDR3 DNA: TGTGCCTGGAGTGGTACCACCTCGGGGAATGAGCAGTTCTTC

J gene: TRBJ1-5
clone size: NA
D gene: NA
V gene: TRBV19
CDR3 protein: CASSMEPVGGAQHF
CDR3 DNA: TGTGCCAGTAGTATGGAGCCCGTCGGTGGAGCCCAGCATTTT

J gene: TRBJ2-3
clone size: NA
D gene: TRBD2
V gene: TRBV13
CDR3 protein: CASSLGTSGTDTQYF
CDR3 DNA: TGTGCCAGCAGCCTAGGGACTAGCGGCACAGATACGCAGTATTTT

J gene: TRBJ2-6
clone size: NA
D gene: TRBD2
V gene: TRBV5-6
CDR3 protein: CASSFSLAEYSGANVLTF
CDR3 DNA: TGTGCCAGCAGCTTTTCCCTAGCGGAGTACTCTGGGGCCAACGTCCTGACTTTC

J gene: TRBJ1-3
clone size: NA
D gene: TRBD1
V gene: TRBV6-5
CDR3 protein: CASTRDSSGNTIYF
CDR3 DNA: TGTGCCAGCACCAGGGACAGCTCTGGAAACACCATATATTTT

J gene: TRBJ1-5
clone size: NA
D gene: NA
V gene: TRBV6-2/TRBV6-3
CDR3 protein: CASSSYRVVDQPQHF
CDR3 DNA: TGTGCCAGCAGTTCCTACAGGGTAGTAGATCAGCCCCAGCATTTT

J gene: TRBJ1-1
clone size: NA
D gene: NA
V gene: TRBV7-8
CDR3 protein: CASSSEVRNTEAFF
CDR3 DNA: TGTGCCAGCAGCTCGGAGGTGCGGAACACTGAAGCTTTCTTT

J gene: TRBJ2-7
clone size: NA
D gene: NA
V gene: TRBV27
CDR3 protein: CASSGEGGYEQYF
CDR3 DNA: TGTGCCAGTTCAGGAGAAGGGGGCTACGAGCAGTACTTC

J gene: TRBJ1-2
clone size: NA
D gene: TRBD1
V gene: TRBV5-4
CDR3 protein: CASRKGQNYGYTF
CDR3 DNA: TGTGCCAGCAGAAAGGGACAGAACTATGGCTACACCTTC

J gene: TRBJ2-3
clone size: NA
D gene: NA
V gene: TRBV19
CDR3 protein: CASNEGAVTDTQYF
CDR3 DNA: TGTGCCAGTAATGAGGGAGCAGTCACAGATACGCAGTATTTT

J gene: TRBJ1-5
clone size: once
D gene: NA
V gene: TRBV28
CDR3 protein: CASRTVNQPQHF
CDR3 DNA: TGTGCCAGCAGGACAGTCAATCAGCCCCAGCATTTT

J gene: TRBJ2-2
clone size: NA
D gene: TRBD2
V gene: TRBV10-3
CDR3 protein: CAISESGGITGELFF
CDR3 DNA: TGTGCCATCAGTGAGTCGGGGGGGATTACCGGGGAGCTGTTTTTT

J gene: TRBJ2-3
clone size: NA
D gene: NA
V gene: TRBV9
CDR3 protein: CASSVLGTDTQYF
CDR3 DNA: TGTGCCAGCAGCGTATTAGGCACAGATACGCAGTATTTT

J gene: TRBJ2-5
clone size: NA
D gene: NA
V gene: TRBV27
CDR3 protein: CASSPRPEETQYF
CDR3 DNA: TGTGCCAGCAGCCCTCGTCCAGAAGAGACCCAGTACTTC

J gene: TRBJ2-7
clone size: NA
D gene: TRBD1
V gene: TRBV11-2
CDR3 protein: CASSSNRGSEQYF
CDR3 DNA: TGTGCCAGCAGCTCCAACAGGGGTTCCGAGCAGTACTTC

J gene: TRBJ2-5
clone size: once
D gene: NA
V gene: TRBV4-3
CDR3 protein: CASSQGRGAQETQYF
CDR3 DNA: TGCGCCAGCAGCCAGGGCAGGGGAGCCCAAGAGACCCAGTACTTC

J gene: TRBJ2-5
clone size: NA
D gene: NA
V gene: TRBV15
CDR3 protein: CATSRDSGSQETQYF
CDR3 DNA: TGTGCCACCAGCAGAGACTCGGGATCTCAAGAGACCCAGTACTTC

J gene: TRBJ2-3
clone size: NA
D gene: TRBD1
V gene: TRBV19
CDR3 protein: CASSTTGTGAPDTQYF
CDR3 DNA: TGTGCCAGTAGTACCACCGGGACAGGGGCCCCAGATACGCAGTATTTT

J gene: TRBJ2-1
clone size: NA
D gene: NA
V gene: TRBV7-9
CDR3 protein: CASSLDSSHNEQFF
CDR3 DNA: TGTGCCAGCAGCTTAGATAGTTCCCACAATGAGCAGTTCTTC

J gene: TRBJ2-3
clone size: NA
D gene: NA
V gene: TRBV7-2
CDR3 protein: CASSLAPGEADTQYF
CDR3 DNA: TGTGCCAGCAGCTTAGCGCCGGGAGAGGCAGATACGCAGTATTTT

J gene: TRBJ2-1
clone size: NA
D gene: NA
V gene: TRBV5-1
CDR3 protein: CASSLGAEQFF
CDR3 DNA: TGCGCCAGCAGCTTGGGGGCTGAGCAGTTCTTC

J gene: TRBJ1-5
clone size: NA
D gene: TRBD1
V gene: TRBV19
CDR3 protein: CASSPGDRFNQPQHF
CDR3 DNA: TGTGCCAGTAGTCCCGGGGACAGGTTCAATCAGCCCCAGCATTTT

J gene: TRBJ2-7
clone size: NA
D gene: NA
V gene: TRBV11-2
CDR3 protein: CASSSSTGEGYEQYF
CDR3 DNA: TGTGCCAGCAGCTCCTCCACGGGAGAAGGCTACGAGCAGTACTTC

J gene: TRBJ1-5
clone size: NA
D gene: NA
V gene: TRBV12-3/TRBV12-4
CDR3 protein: CASSRSGAQHF
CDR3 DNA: TGTGCCAGCAGCCGGTCGGGGGCCCAGCATTTT

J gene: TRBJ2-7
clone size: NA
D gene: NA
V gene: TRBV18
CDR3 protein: CASSQSNQGEQYF
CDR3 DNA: TGTGCCAGCTCACAGAGCAACCAGGGGGAGCAGTACTTC

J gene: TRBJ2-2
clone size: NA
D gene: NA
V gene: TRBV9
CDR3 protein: CASSVELVTGELFF
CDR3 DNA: TGTGCCAGCAGCGTAGAACTAGTCACCGGGGAGCTGTTTTTT

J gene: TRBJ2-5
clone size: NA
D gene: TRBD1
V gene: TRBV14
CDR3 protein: CASSQDPPGTGGRETQYF
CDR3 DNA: TGTGCCAGCAGCCAAGATCCACCCGGGACAGGGGGAAGAGAGACCCAGTACTTC

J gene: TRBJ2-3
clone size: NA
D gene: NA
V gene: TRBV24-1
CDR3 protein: CATSRATDTQYF
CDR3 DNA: TGTGCCACCAGTCGCGCCACAGATACGCAGTATTTT

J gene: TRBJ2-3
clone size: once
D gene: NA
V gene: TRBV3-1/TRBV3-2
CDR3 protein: CASSKFSSTDTQYF
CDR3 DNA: TGTGCCAGCAGCAAATTCTCTAGCACAGATACGCAGTATTTT

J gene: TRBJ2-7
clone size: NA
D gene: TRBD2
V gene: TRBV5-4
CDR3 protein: CASSPTMPGAGGRNEQYF
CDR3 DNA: TGTGCCAGCAGCCCCACGATGCCTGGGGCGGGAGGTAGGAACGAGCAGTACTTC